The next 30 T cell receptor beta chains were all read from a single sample in a study of CD8 T cells in Susac syndrome. cDNA came from approximately 0.5 to 1 ug RNA primed by random hexamers. Via MiXCR, TCRdb re-called the immunoSEQ multiplex PCR reads, giving one row per CDR3 protein. The sample consists of 250,000 to 300,000 distinct CDR3 sequences, approximately 91% of them appearing once. The sequenced material came from CD8+ T cells from PBMCs. Source of these receptors: a human donor with multiple sclerosis.

This chain joins TRBV12-3 or TRBV12-4 and TRBJ2-7, with 7 bases matching TRBD1. Trimming removed 6 bases from V and 6 bases from J; junction bases left unmatched: 17. The CDR3 extends over 16 amino acids. The CDR3, as DNA: TGTGCCAGCAGCCTAGGACAGGACCATTTCCAGGGCGAGCAGTACTTC. Amino acid sequence: CASSLGQDHFQGEQYF.

This clonotype has just a few counts. The chain links TRBV24-1 to TRBJ2-1; TRBD2 agrees at 7 bases. The CDR3 sequence is 16 residues long. Germline V CDR1 and CDR2: KGHDR, SFDVKD. With 1 base clipped from V and 7 bases from J, the junction kept 9 bases outside the gene matches. The CDR3 DNA reads TGTGCCACCAGTGATTTTAGGGCTAGCGGACGAAATGAGCAGTTCTTC. Translated, it gives CATSDFRASGRNEQFF.

This chain uses TRBV5-4 with TRBJ2-5; TRBD2 matches 14 bases. The germline V gene encodes CDR1 SGHNT and CDR2 YYREEE (reference sequence). Trimming removed 7 bases from V and 5 bases from J; junction bases left unmatched: 4. The CDR3 is 14 amino acids. The CDR3 region has the DNA TGTGCCAGCCGACTAGCGGGAGGGCCTGAGACCCAGTACTTC. Translating it yields CASRLAGGPETQYF.

CDR3 amino acids: CSVEGTGGSYEQYF. As DNA, the CDR3 is TGCAGCGTTGAAGGGACAGGGGGGTCCTACGAGCAGTACTTC. This chain joins TRBV29-1 and TRBJ2-7, with 10 positions matching TRBD1. This CDR3 region has 14 residues. Germline V gene lookup returns CDR1 SQVTM and CDR2 ANQGSEA. Germline trimming cut 1 base from V and 1 base from J; bases unmatched to any gene: 1.

The chain recombines TRBV4-3 with TRBJ2-3, with 10 bases that match TRBD2. The CDR3 runs 18 residues. After removal of 0 bases from V and 3 bases from J, the junction contained 9 bases not matched to a gene. Germline CDR1 is LGHNA and CDR2 is YSLEER. This CDR3 reads CASSQEWPSGSLTDTQYF. CDR3 DNA sequence: TGCGCCAGCAGCCAAGAATGGCCTAGCGGGAGTTTGACAGATACGCAGTATTTT.

The V and J genes are TRBV7-9 and TRBJ2-3; tentatively, D is TRBD1 (6 bases). V was pared by 0 bases and J by 1 base, with 11 bases between. Germline V lookup: CDR1 SEHNR, CDR2 FQNEAQ (reference sequence). The CDR3 spans 16 residues. CDR3 residues: CASSLAGARGTDTQYF. The CDR3 nucleotides read TGTGCCAGCAGCTTAGCGGGGGCGCGAGGCACAGATACGCAGTATTTT.

Here the CDR3 DNA reads TGTGCCACCCCAGGAGGGGGTGGAGCGGGGTTCTACAATGAGCAGTTCTTC. Translated, it gives CATPGGGGAGFYNEQFF. The chain carries TRBV24-1 and TRBJ2-1, with D possibly being TRBD2 (7 bases). Trimming removed 9 bases at V and 3 bases at J, with 23 bases between. The CDR3 extends over 17 amino acids. CDR1 and CDR2 from the germline V gene are KGHDR and SFDVKD.

In this sample, this clonotype turned up once. This chain links TRBV6-5 with TRBJ2-3; tentatively, D is TRBD1 (5 bases). Germline values: CDR1 MNHEY, CDR2 SVGAGI. The CDR3 length is 15 residues. V lost 6 bases and J lost 2, with 15 bases in between. The CDR3 nucleotides are TGTGCCAGCAGCCGAGCACAGGACCACACAGATACGCAGTATTTT. Translating it yields CASSRAQDHTDTQYF.

V gene TRBV19 combines with J gene TRBJ2-5; unclear D gene. There are 14 residues in the CDR3. Germline CDR1 reads LNHDA; CDR2 reads SQIVND (reference sequence). V lost 3 bases, J lost 2 bases, and 10 bases lay in between. The CDR3 DNA reads as TGTGCCAGTAGTATTAGTGGCTATCAAGAGACCCAGTACTTC. Translated, it gives CASSISGYQETQYF.

The V call is TRBV28, the J call TRBJ1-5; D remains ambiguous. Deletions cut 3 bases from V and 0 bases from J, with 9 bases between. CDR1 is MDHEN and CDR2 is SYDVKM in the germline V gene. This CDR3 region has 15 residues. CDR3 DNA sequence: TGTGCCAGCAGTTTTGCCGGGGATAGCAATCAGCCCCAGCATTTT. It translates to CASSFAGDSNQPQHF.

In this sample, this clonotype turned up once. The rearrangement joins TRBV27 to TRBJ1-2; D is possibly TRBD1 (6 bases). V lost 2 bases and J 0 bases, leaving 13 bases between the germline ends. Per germline, CDR1 MNHEY and CDR2 SMNVEV (reference sequence). The CDR3 has 16 amino acids. The CDR3 DNA reads as TGTGCCAGCAGTTTAACTTCCAGGGGTTCTAACTATGGCTACACCTTC. Translated: CASSLTSRGSNYGYTF.

This chain links TRBV5-4 with TRBJ2-2, with 8 nucleotides matching TRBD2. CDR3 length equals 17 residues. V dropped 2 bases and J dropped 2; count of bases not matched to a gene: 8. Germline V CDR1 and CDR2: SGHNT, YYREEE (reference sequence). The CDR3 region has the DNA TGTGCCAGCAGCTTACGGGAGGGCCAACTTAACACCGGGGAGCTGTTTTTT. This gives the protein CASSLREGQLNTGELFF.

The J gene is TRBJ2-3, the V gene TRBV11-2; unclear D gene. The CDR3 consists of 14 residues. Germline CDR1 and CDR2: SGHAT and FQNNGV. Trimming removed 5 bases from V and 3 bases from J, with 12 bases in between. CDR3 DNA: TGTGCCAGCAGCATATCGACCGGGACAGATACGCAGTATTTT. It encodes CASSISTGTDTQYF.

The chain is built from TRBV12-3 or TRBV12-4 and TRBJ1-2; TRBD1 matches 10 bases. The CDR3 has 13 residues. V lost 4 bases to trimming and J lost 8 bases; unmatched junction nucleotides: 4. CDR3 in amino acids: CASSSGQGQGYTF. In DNA, the CDR3 is TGTGCCAGCAGTTCGGGACAGGGGCAAGGCTACACCTTC.

In DNA form, the CDR3 reads TGTGCCAGCAGCTTAGGGGTAGGAGGTTACGAGCAGTACTTC. This encodes CASSLGVGGYEQYF. The chain has TRBV13 and TRBJ2-7, with a weak D call TRBD2 (5 bases). Germline CDR1 is PRHDT and CDR2 is FYEKMQ (reference sequence). The CDR3 runs to 14 residues. Trimming cost V 0 bases and J 4 bases, with 10 bases left between them.

The genes are TRBV7-3 and TRBJ2-7, with D possibly being TRBD1 (7 bases). V shed 0 bases and J shed 5 bases, with 11 bases lying between them. In germline, CDR1 is SGHTA, CDR2 FQGTGA. The CDR3 extends over 14 amino acids. CDR3 coding DNA: TGTGCCAGCAGCTTAACAGGGGGCGGGGACGAGCAGTACTTC. It yields the protein CASSLTGGGDEQYF.

The V and J genes are TRBV20-1 and TRBJ2-7; 9 bases line up with TRBD1. CDR3 length: 14 amino acids. Germline CDR1 reads DFQATT; CDR2 reads SNEGSKA (reference sequence). J was trimmed by 3 bases and V by 6 bases; bases with no gene match: 9. This CDR3 reads CSASSLTGGYEQYF. As DNA, the CDR3 is TGCAGTGCCTCATCTCTGACAGGGGGCTACGAGCAGTACTTC.

The J gene is TRBJ2-3, the V gene TRBV4-1, with 7 bases fitting TRBD1. This CDR3 is built from 15 residues. The V and J ends lost 1 base and 4 bases, in that order; junction bases with no gene match: 5. CDR1 is MGHRA, CDR2 YSYEKL, per germline. The CDR3 region is CASSQALQGADTQYF. As DNA, the CDR3 is TGCGCCAGCAGCCAAGCCCTCCAGGGGGCAGATACGCAGTATTTT.

This clonotype has only a few counts. V and J are TRBV6-5 and TRBJ1-1; D is unresolved. CDR1 and CDR2 (germline): MNHEY, SVGAGI. The CDR3 is 14 residues long. With 0 bases removed from V and 4 bases from J, the gap between germline ends came to 9 bases. The DNA of the CDR3 is TGTGCCAGCAGTTACTCAATCTTGGGCACTGAAGCTTTCTTT. Protein sequence: CASSYSILGTEAFF.

The chain combines TRBV5-1 with TRBJ1-1; a possible D gene is TRBD1 (5 bases). Trimming took off 4 bases at V and 7 bases at J, with 8 bases between the two ends. Germline V gene lookup returns CDR1 SGHRS and CDR2 YFSETQ. This CDR3 spans 11 amino acids. As DNA, the CDR3 is TGCGCCAGCAGCAAGGGACTTGAAGCTTTCTTT. This codes for CASSKGLEAFF.

Written as DNA, the CDR3 is TGCAGCGTTTTTGGACCCCGGGGCGACGGAGCTTACGAGCAGTACTTC. This encodes CSVFGPRGDGAYEQYF. V usage is TRBV29-1 and J usage is TRBJ2-7; either TRBD1 or TRBD2 may supply D (5 bases each). This CDR3 is built from 16 residues. CDR1 SQVTM and CDR2 ANQGSEA come from the germline V gene. The V end lost 5 bases, the J end lost 4 bases, and 24 bases lay between the germline ends.

The DNA of the CDR3 is TGTGCCAGCAGCGTAGGGCCTAGCGGGGCCAATGAGCAGTTCTTC. It translates to CASSVGPSGANEQFF. The rearrangement links TRBV9 to TRBJ2-1; 9 positions match TRBD2. Germline loops: CDR1 SGDLS, CDR2 YYNGEE. CDR3 size: 15 residues. After removal of 0 bases from V and 6 bases from J, the junction contained 4 bases not matched to a gene.

The chain uses TRBV6-2 or TRBV6-3 and TRBJ2-7; 7 bases align to TRBD2. The CDR3 runs to 13 residues. Germline CDR1 reads MNHEY; CDR2 reads SVGEGT. J lost 6 bases, V lost 7 bases, and 9 bases had no gene match. This CDR3 is CASKSSGFGEQYF. The CDR3 DNA is TGTGCCAGCAAATCTAGCGGCTTCGGCGAGCAGTACTTC.

V gene TRBV7-9 combines with J gene TRBJ2-2; D tentatively reads TRBD1 or TRBD2 (5 bases each). The V gene's germline CDR1 is SEHNR and CDR2 FQNEAQ (reference sequence). This CDR3 is built from 15 residues. V shed 7 bases and J shed 7 bases, with 19 bases lying between them. The CDR3 nucleotides are TGTGCCAGCACCCCGAGGGCAGGGAGTGACGGGGAGCTGTTTTTT. Translated: CASTPRAGSDGELFF. Full variable domain (remainder filled in from reference TRBV7-9 and TRBJ2-2): DTGVSQNPRHKITKRGQNVTFRCDPISEHNRLYWYRQTLGQGPEFLTYFQNEAQLEKSRLLSDRFSAERPKGSFSTLEIQRTEQGDSAMYLCASTPRAGSDGELFFGEGSRLTVL.

The V and J genes are TRBV25-1 and TRBJ2-7; TRBD1 matches at 8 bases. The V segment lost 6 bases and the J segment 5 bases; nucleotides outside the gene matches: 12. The V gene's germline CDR1 is MGHDK and CDR2 SYGVNS. This CDR3 is built from 15 residues. The DNA of the CDR3 is TGTGCCAGCAGCCCTGGACAGGGCCCCTTCCACGAGCAGTACTTC. Translated: CASSPGQGPFHEQYF.

The rearrangement joins TRBV9 to TRBJ2-5; tentatively, D is TRBD1 (6 bases). The CDR3 runs to 15 residues. V lost 0 bases and J lost 1, with 10 bases in between. Germline assignment: CDR1 SGDLS and CDR2 YYNGEE. CDR3 bases: TGTGCCAGCAGCGTAGGTCTGGGGGCCCAAGAGACCCAGTACTTC. The encoded protein is CASSVGLGAQETQYF.

The genes are TRBV29-1 and TRBJ2-1; D gene ambiguous. Germline CDR1 reads SQVTM; CDR2 reads ANQGSEA. The CDR3 loop spans 10 amino acids. Trimming cost V 4 bases and J 9 bases, with 7 bases left between them. This CDR3 is CSVGGSEQFF. The CDR3 coding sequence is TGCAGCGTTGGAGGCTCTGAGCAGTTCTTC.

This clonotype was observed once. This rearrangement joins TRBV29-1 to TRBJ1-2, with 7 bases fitting TRBD1. This CDR3 contains 15 residues. Per germline, CDR1 SQVTM and CDR2 ANQGSEA. V lost 5 bases, J lost 7 bases, and 16 bases stayed unmatched. The CDR3 here is CSVWNSHRGSRGYTF. CDR3 DNA: TGCAGCGTTTGGAACAGCCACAGGGGTAGTCGTGGCTACACCTTC.

The chain recombines TRBV7-8 with TRBJ2-1; D might be TRBD2 (6 bases). The V end was cut by 5 bases, the J end by 10 bases, with 15 bases between. The CDR3 length is 13 residues. CDR1 SGHVS and CDR2 FQNEAQ come from the germline V gene. CDR3: CASSPHLAGEQFF. The DNA of the CDR3 is TGTGCCAGCAGCCCCCACCTGGCGGGAGAGCAGTTCTTC.

This chain links TRBV4-3 with TRBJ2-1, with D maybe TRBD2 (6 bases). The CDR3 totals 12 residues. Trimming took off 1 base at V and 10 bases at J, with 8 bases between the two ends. The germline gives CDR1 LGHNA, CDR2 YSLEER. CDR3 protein: CASSQGGVEQFF. The CDR3 DNA follows: TGCGCCAGCAGCCAAGGGGGGGTGGAGCAGTTCTTC.